Listed below are T cell receptor beta chains from one sample, sequenced in a study of cytomegalovirus exposure and HLA in healthy donors. Sequenced by immunoSEQ multiplex PCR; TCRdb stores in-frame clones only, minus some. There are 180,000 or so clones in the sample; roughly 73% occur only once, and less than 9.5% lies in the top ten. Sequenced input: PBMCs. These receptors were collected from a woman between 35 and 50 years old in good health and CMV-seropositive. The CDR3 runs from the conserved cysteine through the conserved F or W. D genes are given only for firm matches. Clone sizes are given selectively: once, few, many, or a class where the clone is expanded.

CDR3aa | CDR3nt | d_gene | j_gene | abundance | v_gene | len
CASSTSDYGGEQYF | TGTGCCAGTAGTACTAGCGATTACGGCGGCGAGCAGTACTTC | NA | TRBJ2-7 | NA | TRBV19 | 14
CASSRTGTSGSDEQFF | TGTGCCAGCAGCAGAACCGGGACTAGCGGGAGCGATGAGCAGTTCTTC | TRBD2 | TRBJ2-1 | NA | TRBV7-2 | 16
CASSQGGGRTDTQYF | TGTGCCAGCAGTCAGGGGGGCGGAAGGACAGATACGCAGTATTTT | NA | TRBJ2-3 | NA | TRBV6-4 | 15
CASSFRDYGYTF | TGTGCCAGCAGCTTTCGGGACTATGGCTACACCTTC | NA | TRBJ1-2 | NA | TRBV7-8 | 12
CASSSMDRGSGNTIYF | TGTGCCAGCAGCTCAATGGACAGGGGCTCTGGAAACACCATATATTTT | TRBD1 | TRBJ1-3 | NA | TRBV5-4 | 16
CASSECQVVCEQYF | TGTGCCAGCAGTGAATGCCAGGTTGTCTGCGAGCAGTACTTC | NA | TRBJ2-7 | NA | TRBV25-1 | 14
CASIPDTGSGYTF | TGTGCCAGCATCCCCGACACCGGCAGTGGCTACACCTTC | NA | TRBJ1-2 | NA | TRBV6-1 | 13
CASSNDHRGQRGSNYGYTF | TGTGCCAGCAGCAACGATCACAGGGGGCAGAGGGGCTCTAACTATGGCTACACCTTC | NA | TRBJ1-2 | NA | TRBV21-1 | 19
CASSLGQTGGNNSPLHF | TGTGCCAGCAGCTTAGGACAGACAGGGGGAAATAATTCACCCCTCCACTTT | TRBD1 | TRBJ1-6 | NA | TRBV7-9 | 17
CASSLAPSTGQETQYF | TGCGCCAGCAGCTTGGCCCCTAGCACGGGCCAAGAGACCCAGTACTTC | NA | TRBJ2-5 | NA | TRBV5-1 | 16
CSVEEDRVDYGYTF | TGCAGCGTTGAGGAGGACAGGGTGGACTATGGCTACACCTTC | TRBD1 | TRBJ1-2 | NA | TRBV29-1 | 14
CALIRGGDEQFF | TGTGCCTTAATTAGGGGTGGAGATGAGCAGTTCTTC | NA | TRBJ2-1 | once | TRBV30 | 12
CASSSGRAYEQYF | TGTGCCAGCAGTAGCGGGAGGGCCTACGAGCAGTACTTC | TRBD2 | TRBJ2-7 | few | TRBV6-1 | 13
CASSLPAGGYRETQYF | TGTGCCAGCAGCCTCCCGGCAGGGGGTTATCGGGAGACCCAGTACTTC | TRBD1 | TRBJ2-5 | NA | TRBV7-2 | 16
CASSLREGQFF | TGTGCCAGCAGCTTGCGGGAAGGGCAGTTCTTC | NA | TRBJ2-1 | NA | TRBV7-9 | 11
CASSLGQASPGNTIYF | TGCGCCAGCAGCTTGGGGCAGGCGTCCCCAGGAAACACCATATATTTT | NA | TRBJ1-3 | few | TRBV5-1 | 16
CASSIKRWTEADTQYF | TGTGCCAGTAGTATCAAGAGATGGACAGAGGCAGATACGCAGTATTTT | NA | TRBJ2-3 | NA | TRBV19 | 16
CSVDSQTGPNEQFF | TGCAGCGTTGACTCCCAGACAGGTCCCAATGAGCAGTTCTTC | NA | TRBJ2-1 | NA | TRBV29-1 | 14
CASSYGTSGSASTDTQYF | TGCGCCAGCAGTTACGGGACTAGCGGGAGCGCTAGCACAGATACGCAGTATTTT | TRBD2 | TRBJ2-3 | NA | TRBV5-1 | 18
CASSLGAGGDIQYF | TGTGCCAGCAGCTTAGGAGCAGGAGGGGACATTCAGTACTTC | NA | TRBJ2-4 | NA | TRBV7-2 | 14
CASSLASISAESSYEQYF | TGCGCCAGCAGCTTGGCTAGTATAAGTGCGGAAAGCTCCTACGAGCAGTACTTC | NA | TRBJ2-7 | NA | TRBV5-1 | 18
CASSLDGSNHQPQHF | TGCGCCAGCAGCTTGGATGGCAGTAACCATCAGCCCCAGCATTTT | NA | TRBJ1-5 | few | TRBV5-1 | 15
CASSPQDRGWRETQYF | TGTGCCAGCTCACCCCAAGATCGAGGGTGGAGGGAGACCCAGTACTTC | NA | TRBJ2-5 | NA | TRBV18 | 16
CASSSLPSDNEQFF | TGCGCCAGCAGCTCCCTCCCTAGTGACAATGAGCAGTTCTTC | NA | TRBJ2-1 | once | TRBV5-1 | 14
CASSLGGAGTGELFF | TGTGCCAGCAGTTTAGGGGGCGCGGGCACCGGGGAGCTGTTTTTT | NA | TRBJ2-2 | NA | TRBV28 | 15
CAIRAGASGDEQYF | TGTGCCATCAGGGCGGGGGCCTCTGGAGACGAGCAGTACTTC | NA | TRBJ2-7 | NA | TRBV10-3 | 14
CACARDLNTEAFF | TGCGCCTGCGCCAGGGACTTGAACACTGAAGCTTTCTTT | NA | TRBJ1-1 | NA | TRBV5-1 | 13
CASSFLPTGSEQYF | TGTGCCAGCAGTTTTCTGCCAACAGGGTCCGAGCAGTACTTC | NA | TRBJ2-7 | NA | TRBV28 | 14
CAWSSSGGQPQHF | TGTGCCTGGAGTTCCTCAGGGGGTCAGCCCCAGCATTTT | TRBD1 | TRBJ1-5 | NA | TRBV30 | 13
CASTQGGYEQYF | TGTGCCAGCACACAGGGGGGGTACGAGCAGTACTTC | NA | TRBJ2-7 | once | TRBV30 | 12
CAWSLTGGHEKLFF | TGTGCCTGGAGTTTGACAGGGGGTCATGAAAAACTGTTTTTT | TRBD1 | TRBJ1-4 | NA | TRBV30 | 14
CASSQGTGADSGNTIYF | TGCGCCAGCAGCCAGGGGACAGGGGCGGACTCTGGAAACACCATATATTTT | TRBD1 | TRBJ1-3 | NA | TRBV4-3 | 17
CASSLTSGRGEQFF | TGTGCCAGCAGTTTGACTAGCGGGAGAGGTGAGCAGTTCTTC | TRBD2 | TRBJ2-1 | NA | TRBV27 | 14
CASSPPAGTYEQYF | TGTGCCAGCTCACCACCGGCAGGTACCTACGAGCAGTACTTC | NA | TRBJ2-7 | NA | TRBV18 | 14
CASSAPIAGGGSGELFF | TGTGCCAGCAGTGCACCGATAGCGGGAGGGGGGTCCGGGGAGCTGTTTTTT | TRBD2 | TRBJ2-2 | NA | TRBV2 | 17
CASSYRGSTGELFF | TGTGCCAGCAGTTACAGGGGGAGCACCGGGGAGCTGTTTTTT | TRBD1 | TRBJ2-2 | NA | TRBV27 | 14
CASSFGSSQPQHF | TGTGCCAGCAGCTTCGGGTCTTCTCAGCCCCAGCATTTT | NA | TRBJ1-5 | NA | TRBV5-8 | 13
CASRLAGGKGETQYF | TGTGCCAGCAGACTAGCGGGAGGTAAAGGAGAGACCCAGTACTTC | TRBD2 | TRBJ2-5 | NA | TRBV27 | 15
CASSVSGADGQPQHF | TGCGCCAGCAGCGTCTCAGGGGCGGACGGTCAGCCCCAGCATTTT | NA | TRBJ1-5 | NA | TRBV5-1 | 15
CASSPRQGYGYTF | TGTGCCAGCAGTCCACGACAGGGTTATGGCTACACCTTC | TRBD1 | TRBJ1-2 | NA | TRBV27 | 13
CASSSSSGQPQHF | TGTGCCAGCAGTTCATCATCAGGTCAGCCCCAGCATTTT | NA | TRBJ1-5 | once | TRBV7-3 | 13
CASSSPVYGYTF | TGTGCCAGCAGTTCACCGGTATATGGCTACACCTTC | NA | TRBJ1-2 | NA | TRBV28 | 12
CASSWGQGGNEQYF | TGTGCCAGCAGCTGGGGACAGGGAGGAAACGAGCAGTACTTC | TRBD1 | TRBJ2-7 | few | TRBV7-6 | 14
CASSFYRGEQYF | TGTGCCAGCAGCTTTTATAGGGGCGAGCAGTACTTC | NA | TRBJ2-7 | once | TRBV7-2 | 12
CASSLRQGLDAEAFF | TGTGCCAGCAGCCTCCGACAGGGGTTGGACGCTGAAGCTTTCTTT | TRBD1 | TRBJ1-1 | NA | TRBV7-9 | 15
CASTVAGANVLTF | TGTGCCAGCACGGTCGCTGGGGCCAACGTCCTGACTTTC | NA | TRBJ2-6 | NA | TRBV27 | 13
CASRGGLHQPQHF | TGTGCCAGCCGGGGGGGCCTCCATCAGCCCCAGCATTTT | NA | TRBJ1-5 | NA | TRBV19 | 13
CASDRVVYEQYF | TGTGCCAGCGACAGGGTGGTCTACGAGCAGTACTTC | TRBD1 | TRBJ2-7 | NA | TRBV6-7 | 12
CASLPSLREAGEQYF | TGCGCCAGCCTACCTTCCTTGCGGGAGGCTGGTGAGCAGTACTTC | TRBD2 | TRBJ2-7 | NA | TRBV4-1 | 15
CSVSLTGQYNEQFF | TGCAGCGTATCCTTGACAGGGCAATACAATGAGCAGTTCTTC | TRBD1 | TRBJ2-1 | NA | TRBV29-1 | 14
CASSPQGGSNQPQHF | TGTGCCAGTTCTCCTCAGGGTGGGAGCAATCAGCCCCAGCATTTT | NA | TRBJ1-5 | NA | TRBV19 | 15
CASSFTGLPTDTQYF | TGTGCCAGCAGTTTTACAGGTCTCCCCACAGATACGCAGTATTTT | NA | TRBJ2-3 | few | TRBV28 | 15
CASSVSGDTGELFF | TGTGCCAGCAGCGTATCGGGTGACACCGGGGAGCTGTTTTTT | NA | TRBJ2-2 | NA | TRBV9 | 14
CAVRRGYGKDTQYF | TGTGCCGTCCGCCGTGGGTACGGGAAAGATACGCAGTATTTT | NA | TRBJ2-3 | few | TRBV5-8 | 14
CASSRGGDRGTDTQYF | TGTGCCAGCAGCCGGGGGGGGGACAGGGGCACAGATACGCAGTATTTT | NA | TRBJ2-3 | few | TRBV5-4 | 16
CASSYSSYGTKQYF | TGTGCCAGCAGTTACTCGAGTTATGGGACTAAGCAGTACTTC | TRBD2 | TRBJ2-7 | NA | TRBV6-5 | 14
CASSVSNEQFF | TGTGCCAGCAGCGTTTCGAATGAGCAGTTCTTC | NA | TRBJ2-1 | NA | TRBV7-6 | 11
CASSIIEGLAGATAQFF | TGTGCCAGTAGTATTATTGAAGGACTAGCGGGAGCTACAGCGCAGTTCTTC | TRBD2 | TRBJ2-1 | NA | TRBV19 | 17
CASSITGLSLTEAFF | TGTGCCAGCAGCATTACAGGGTTATCGCTGACTGAAGCTTTCTTT | NA | TRBJ1-1 | NA | TRBV11-1 | 15
CASSPQGWSGYTF | TGTGCCAGCAGTCCACAGGGATGGAGCGGCTACACCTTC | NA | TRBJ1-2 | few | TRBV28 | 13